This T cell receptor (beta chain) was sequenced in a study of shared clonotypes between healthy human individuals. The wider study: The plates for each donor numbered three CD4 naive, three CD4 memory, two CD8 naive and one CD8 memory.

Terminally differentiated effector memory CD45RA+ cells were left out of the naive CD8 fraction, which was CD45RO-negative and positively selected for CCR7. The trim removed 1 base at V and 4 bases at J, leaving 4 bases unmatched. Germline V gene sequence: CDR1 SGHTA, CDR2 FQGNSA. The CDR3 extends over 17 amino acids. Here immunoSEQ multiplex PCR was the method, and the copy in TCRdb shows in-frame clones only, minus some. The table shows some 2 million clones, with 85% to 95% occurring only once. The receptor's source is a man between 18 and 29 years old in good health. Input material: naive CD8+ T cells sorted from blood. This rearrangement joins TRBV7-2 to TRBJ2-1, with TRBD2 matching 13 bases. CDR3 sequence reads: CASSLGLAGGLYNEQFF. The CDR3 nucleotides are TGTGCCAGCAGCTTAGGACTAGCGGGAGGTCTATACAATGAGCAGTTCTTC.